Below are 19 T cell receptor beta chains sequenced from a single sample in a study of T cells after yellow fever vaccination. In TCRdb, the 5' RACE reads were re-called with MiXCR into one record per CDR3 protein. The sample records 350,000 to 550,000 distinct CDR3 sequences, around a sixth being singletons. Sample: PBMCs, taken before the yellow fever booster vaccination. These receptors all come from a man younger than 30 who received the YFV17D yellow fever vaccine.

The gene calls are TRBV2 and TRBJ2-7; either TRBD1 or TRBD2 may supply D (5 bases each). The CDR3 has 14 residues. CDR1 is SNHLY and CDR2 is FYNNEI in the germline V gene. The germline V and J ends were trimmed by 8 bases and 4 bases, with 18 bases remaining between them. CDR3 sequence reads: CASGGPTSWYEQYF. The DNA for the CDR3 is TGTGCCAGCGGGGGACCCACCTCCTGGTACGAGCAGTACTTC.

This clonotype was observed a handful of times. This chain joins TRBV20-1 and TRBJ2-2, with TRBD2 identical over 12 bases. Per the germline V gene, CDR1 is DFQATT and CDR2 is SNEGSKA (reference sequence). Trimming at V came to 7 bases and at J to 4 bases, leaving 10 bases not matched to a gene. The CDR3 totals 16 residues. CDR3 loop: CSVSSGGAISTGELFF. The CDR3, as DNA: TGCAGTGTCTCTAGCGGGGGGGCGATCAGCACCGGGGAGCTGTTTTTT.

The CDR3 reads CAAASSYNSPLHF. The CDR3 bases are TGTGCCGCAGCCAGCTCCTATAATTCACCCCTCCACTTT. The chain combines TRBV27 with TRBJ1-6; D gene ambiguous. Germline V gene lookup returns CDR1 MNHEY and CDR2 SMNVEV (reference sequence). V shed 11 bases and J shed 0 bases, with 8 bases lying between them. The CDR3 contains 13 residues.

This chain links TRBV6-2 or TRBV6-3 with TRBJ1-3; no clear D gene. The CDR3 is made up of 14 amino acids. Trimming left V 5 bases short and J 1 base short, with 9 bases between. Germline V lookup: CDR1 MNHEY, CDR2 SVGEGT. The CDR3 nucleotides are TGTGCCAGCAGTCCGAGGTATTCTGGAAACACCATATATTTT. It is translated as CASSPRYSGNTIYF.

This rearrangement joins TRBV29-1 to TRBJ2-6, with a weak D call TRBD1 (6 bases). Trimming pared 6 bases from V and 1 base from J, leaving 10 bases between. The CDR3 sequence is 14 residues long. Germline CDR1 SQVTM, CDR2 ANQGSEA. Here the CDR3 DNA reads TGCAGCGTACATACAGGGTCTGGGGCCAACGTCCTGACTTTC. It is translated as CSVHTGSGANVLTF. The full variable domain, rest sourced from reference TRBV29-1 and TRBJ2-6, is SAVISQKPSRDICQRGTSLTIQCQVDSQVTMMFWYRQQPGQSLTLIATANQGSEATYESGFVIDKFPISRPNLTFSTLTVSNMSPEDSSIYLCSVHTGSGANVLTFGAGSRLTVL.

V usage is TRBV5-1 and J usage is TRBJ2-5; 8 bases are a match to TRBD1. V dropped 4 bases and J dropped 3; count of bases not matched to a gene: 8. Per germline, CDR1 SGHRS and CDR2 YFSETQ. The CDR3 extends over 15 amino acids. The CDR3 spells CASSSTGTGEETQYF. DNA for the CDR3: TGCGCCAGCAGCAGTACCGGGACAGGAGAAGAGACCCAGTACTTC.

V and J are TRBV6-5 and TRBJ1-6; no reliable D call. Germline V gene lookup returns CDR1 MNHEY and CDR2 SVGAGI. V lost 0 bases and J 5 bases, leaving 8 bases between the germline ends. The CDR3 sequence is 15 residues long. In DNA, the CDR3 is TGTGCCAGCAGTTACTCGTCGGTTAATAATTCACCCCTCCACTTT. Residues: CASSYSSVNNSPLHF.

The chain couples TRBV7-3 to TRBJ2-2; a weak D match, TRBD2 (5 bases). Between the trimmed V and J ends, which lost 6 bases and 0 bases, there was a span of 11 bases. Germline V gene sequence: CDR1 SGHTA, CDR2 FQGTGA. The CDR3 is 15 amino acids. This chain's CDR3 is CASSQRTANTGELFF. The DNA for the CDR3 is TGTGCCAGCAGTCAGCGGACTGCGAACACCGGGGAGCTGTTTTTT.

The rearrangement links TRBV2 to TRBJ1-5; 10 bases match TRBD1. The V and J ends lost 6 bases and 5 bases, in that order; junction bases with no gene match: 10. CDR1 is SNHLY, CDR2 FYNNEI, per germline. The CDR3 is 16 amino acids. CDR3 residues: CASRFSVGQGYQPQHF. The CDR3 region has the DNA TGTGCCAGCAGATTTAGCGTGGGACAGGGGTATCAGCCCCAGCATTTT.

This clonotype was observed at least ten times. The gene calls are TRBV29-1 and TRBJ2-2; 11 nucleotides agree with TRBD2. CDR1 and CDR2 (germline): SQVTM, ANQGSEA. This CDR3 has 16 residues. Trimming took 6 bases from V and 1 from J; bases not matched to a gene: 7. CDR3 coding DNA: TGCAGCGTCCGGTCCACTAGCGGGGGGAACACCGGGGAGCTGTTTTTT. Its protein is CSVRSTSGGNTGELFF.

This clonotype was observed a few times. The V call is TRBV6-5, the J call TRBJ1-3; D is unclear. Germline loops: CDR1 MNHEY, CDR2 SVGAGI. CDR3 length: 13 residues. V shed 0 bases and J shed 2 bases, with 2 bases lying between them. The CDR3 bases are TGTGCCAGCAGTTACTCGGCTGGAAACACCATATATTTT. Amino acids: CASSYSAGNTIYF.

This clonotype has just a few counts. The chain carries TRBV6-5 and TRBJ1-6, with D hard to call. CDR3 length: 14 residues. Germline V lookup: CDR1 MNHEY, CDR2 SVGAGI. V lost 6 bases to trimming and J lost 1 base, with 7 bases between them. CDR3 amino acids: CASRAGSYNSPLHF. CDR3 in DNA: TGTGCCAGCAGAGCAGGATCCTATAATTCACCCCTCCACTTT.

This clonotype has a single count. CDR3 in amino acids: CASSPAGWSNEQYF. CDR3 coding DNA: TGCGCCAGCAGCCCGGCAGGGTGGTCAAACGAGCAGTACTTC. The chain links TRBV4-3 to TRBJ2-7; D possibly corresponds to TRBD1 (5 bases). Trimming removed 4 bases from V and 5 bases from J, with 15 bases in between. CDR3 size: 14 residues. The germline V gene has CDR1 LGHNA and CDR2 YSLEER.

Only a few counts were recorded for this clonotype. This chain joins TRBV29-1 and TRBJ2-5, with 8 bases aligning to TRBD1. V was clipped by 7 bases and J by 4 bases; unmatched bases: 11. CDR3 length: 14 residues. CDR1 is SQVTM, CDR2 ANQGSEA, per germline. This CDR3 is CSAGPGTGRETQYF. In nucleotides, the CDR3 is TGCAGCGCCGGACCGGGGACAGGAAGAGAGACCCAGTACTTC. The variable domain in full, with the rest retrieved from reference TRBV29-1 and TRBJ2-5, is SAVISQKPSRDICQRGTSLTIQCQVDSQVTMMFWYRQQPGQSLTLIATANQGSEATYESGFVIDKFPISRPNLTFSTLTVSNMSPEDSSIYLCSAGPGTGRETQYFGPGTRLLVL.

J is TRBJ2-2 and V is TRBV20-1; 11 bases line up with TRBD2. V gave up 5 bases and J gave up 5 bases; unmatched junction bases: 7. The germline gives CDR1 DFQATT, CDR2 SNEGSKA (reference sequence). The CDR3 loop spans 15 amino acids. In DNA, the CDR3 is TGCAGTGCTGAGGCCCTAGCGGGGGGAACCGGGGAGCTGTTTTTT. Encoded protein: CSAEALAGGTGELFF.

The J gene is TRBJ1-2, the V gene TRBV6-5; 7 nucleotides agree with TRBD1. Trimming at V came to 0 bases and at J to 2 bases, leaving 3 bases not matched to a gene. This CDR3 spans 15 amino acids. Germline lookup yields CDR1 MNHEY and CDR2 SVGAGI. The CDR3 sequence: CASSYSRQGNYGYTF. The DNA for the CDR3 is TGTGCCAGCAGTTACTCCAGACAGGGAAACTATGGCTACACCTTC.

The chain uses TRBV28 and TRBJ1-4; D ambiguous. The CDR3 is 15 residues long. CDR1 is MDHEN, CDR2 SYDVKM, per germline. V was trimmed by 4 bases and J by 5 bases, leaving 14 bases between them. This chain's CDR3 is CASSSGFWENEKLFF. CDR3 in DNA: TGTGCCAGCAGTTCCGGATTTTGGGAAAATGAAAAACTGTTTTTT.

The sample holds a few counts of this clonotype. V usage is TRBV9 and J usage is TRBJ1-2, with 7 positions matching TRBD1. J was trimmed by 8 bases and V by 4 bases; bases with no gene match: 14. This CDR3 region has 15 residues. Germline CDR1 SGDLS, CDR2 YYNGEE. This CDR3 reads CASSFTDREVGGYTF. CDR3 nucleotides: TGTGCCAGCAGCTTTACAGACAGGGAAGTAGGGGGCTACACCTTC.

In its sample, this clonotype was seen many times. This chain uses TRBV27 with TRBJ2-7, with TRBD1 as a possible D gene (7 bases). The CDR3 spans 13 residues. Germline V gene sequence: CDR1 MNHEY, CDR2 SMNVEV (reference sequence). V dropped 11 bases and J dropped 4 bases, with 18 bases sitting between them. The CDR3 region is CAAAPRGAYEQYF. In DNA form, the CDR3 reads TGTGCCGCCGCGCCCAGGGGGGCGTACGAGCAGTACTTC.